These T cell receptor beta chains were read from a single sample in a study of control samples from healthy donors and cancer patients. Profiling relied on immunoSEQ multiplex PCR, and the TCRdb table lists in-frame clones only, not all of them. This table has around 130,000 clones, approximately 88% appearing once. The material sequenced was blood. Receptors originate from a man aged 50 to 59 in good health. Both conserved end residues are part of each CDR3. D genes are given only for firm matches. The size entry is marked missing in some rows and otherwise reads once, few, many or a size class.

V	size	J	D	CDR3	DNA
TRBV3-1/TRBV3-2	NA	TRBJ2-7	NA	CASSQGGDEQYF	TGTGCCAGCAGCCAAGGGGGAGACGAGCAGTACTTC
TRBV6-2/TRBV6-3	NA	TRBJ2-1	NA	CASSPGVWGSYNEQFF	TGTGCCAGCAGTCCCGGGGTTTGGGGCTCCTACAATGAGCAGTTCTTC
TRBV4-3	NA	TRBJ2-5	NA	CASSQGTVEETQYF	TGCGCCAGCAGCCAAGGCACAGTTGAGGAGACCCAGTACTTC
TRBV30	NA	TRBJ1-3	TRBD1	CAWSGQGTGNTIYF	TGTGCCTGGAGTGGACAGGGGACCGGAAACACCATATATTTT
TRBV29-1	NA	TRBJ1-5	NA	CSVGQGGNQPQHF	TGCAGCGTTGGGCAGGGAGGGAATCAGCCCCAGCATTTT
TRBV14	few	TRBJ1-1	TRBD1	CASSQGTGVGTEAFF	TGTGCCAGCAGCCAAGGGACAGGGGTGGGAACTGAAGCTTTCTTT
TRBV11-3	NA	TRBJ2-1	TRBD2	CASSPQGLAGGLFF	TGTGCCAGCAGCCCGCAAGGACTAGCGGGGGGGCTATTCTTC
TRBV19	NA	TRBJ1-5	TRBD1	CASYGGVGTGGRQPQHF	TGTGCCAGTTATGGGGGGGTCGGGACAGGGGGCAGGCAGCCCCAGCATTTT
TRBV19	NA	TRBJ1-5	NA	CASSILGGNSNQPQHF	TGTGCCAGTAGTATTTTAGGCGGAAATAGCAATCAGCCCCAGCATTTT
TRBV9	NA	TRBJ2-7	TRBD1	CASSVARDRAYEQYF	TGTGCCAGCAGCGTAGCCCGGGACAGGGCCTACGAGCAGTACTTC
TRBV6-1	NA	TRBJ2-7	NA	CASSEASYEQYF	TGTGCCAGCAGTGAAGCCAGCTACGAGCAGTACTTC
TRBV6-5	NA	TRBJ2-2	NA	CASSYNTGELFF	TGTGCCAGCAGCTATAACACCGGGGAGCTGTTTTTT
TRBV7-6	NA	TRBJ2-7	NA	CASSPEVGYEQYF	TGTGCCAGCAGCCCTGAGGTGGGATACGAGCAGTACTTC
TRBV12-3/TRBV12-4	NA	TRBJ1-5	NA	CASSDNEGQPQHF	TGTGCCAGCAGTGACAACGAAGGTCAGCCCCAGCATTTT
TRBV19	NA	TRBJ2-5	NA	CASSIMGYQETQYF	TGTGCCAGTAGTATAATGGGGTACCAAGAGACCCAGTACTTC
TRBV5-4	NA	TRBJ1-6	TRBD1	CASSPGQGVPLHF	TGTGCCAGCAGCCCGGGACAGGGTGTACCCCTCCACTTT
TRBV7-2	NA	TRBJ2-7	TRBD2	CASSSGLAYEQYF	TGTGCCAGCAGCTCGGGACTAGCGTACGAGCAGTACTTC
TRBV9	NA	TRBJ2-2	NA	CASTVNTGELFF	TGTGCCAGCACTGTAAACACCGGGGAGCTGTTTTTT
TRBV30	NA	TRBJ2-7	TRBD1	CAWSGQGVGEQYF	TGTGCCTGGTCGGGACAGGGAGTAGGGGAGCAGTACTTC
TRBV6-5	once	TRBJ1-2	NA	CASSYSEEQGSYGYTF	TGTGCCAGCAGTTACTCTGAAGAACAGGGTAGCTATGGCTACACCTTC
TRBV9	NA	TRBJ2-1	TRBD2	CASSGSGGGSYNEQFF	TGTGCCAGCAGCGGTAGCGGGGGGGGCTCCTACAATGAGCAGTTCTTC
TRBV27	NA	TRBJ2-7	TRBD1	CASRGDSYYEQYF	TGTGCCAGCAGGGGGGACAGTTACTACGAGCAGTACTTC
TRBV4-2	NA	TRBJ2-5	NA	CASSQGTNRGETQYF	TGTGCCAGCAGCCAAGGGACCAACCGAGGCGAGACCCAGTACTTC
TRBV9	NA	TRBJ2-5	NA	CASSPLRPWAKQETQYF	TGTGCCAGCAGCCCCCTTCGACCGTGGGCTAAGCAAGAGACCCAGTACTTC
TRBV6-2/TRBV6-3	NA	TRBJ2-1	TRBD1	CASSYHRDRGSYNEQFF	TGTGCCAGCAGTTACCACCGGGACAGGGGCTCCTACAATGAGCAGTTCTTC
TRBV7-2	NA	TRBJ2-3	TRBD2	CASSLVGGELTDTQYF	TGTGCCAGCAGCTTAGTGGGGGGGGAGCTCACAGATACGCAGTATTTT
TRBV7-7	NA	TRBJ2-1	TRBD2	CASSTAGGNEQFF	TGTGCCAGCAGCACGGCGGGGGGAAATGAGCAGTTCTTC
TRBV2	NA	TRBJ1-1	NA	CASSKETGNTEAFF	TGTGCCAGCAGTAAAGAGACGGGGAACACTGAAGCTTTCTTT
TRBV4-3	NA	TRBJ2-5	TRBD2	CASSRQAGAGEETQYF	TGCGCCAGCAGCCGCCAGGCAGGAGCGGGGGAAGAGACCCAGTACTTC
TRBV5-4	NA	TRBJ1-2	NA	CASSFSGAPYGYTF	TGTGCCAGCAGCTTCTCAGGGGCCCCCTATGGCTACACCTTC
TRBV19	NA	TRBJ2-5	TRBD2	CASSPSGSRSQETQYF	TGTGCCAGTAGTCCTAGCGGGAGCAGATCCCAAGAGACCCAGTACTTC
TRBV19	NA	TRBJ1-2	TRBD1	CASSPTGVNGYTF	TGTGCCAGTAGCCCCACAGGGGTGAATGGCTACACCTTC
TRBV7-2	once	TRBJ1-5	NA	CASSSEGRGQPQHF	TGTGCCAGCAGCTCAGAGGGCCGGGGTCAGCCCCAGCATTTT
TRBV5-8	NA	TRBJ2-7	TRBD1	CASSPGPGQHRYEQYF	TGTGCCAGCAGCCCGGGCCCGGGACAGCATAGATACGAGCAGTACTTC
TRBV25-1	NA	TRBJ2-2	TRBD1	CASSEPGTGRRELFF	TGTGCCAGCAGTGAACCCGGGACAGGGCGGCGGGAGCTGTTTTTT
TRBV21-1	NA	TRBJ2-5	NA	CASSKERPKGGGETQYF	TGTGCCAGCAGCAAAGAAAGGCCCAAGGGGGGGGGAGAGACCCAGTACTTC
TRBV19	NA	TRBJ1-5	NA	CASLHPPGDNQPQHF	TGTGCCAGTCTGCACCCCCCGGGAGACAATCAGCCCCAGCATTTT
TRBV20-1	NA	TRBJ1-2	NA	CSASKGGYTF	TGCAGTGCTAGCAAGGGGGGCTACACCTTC
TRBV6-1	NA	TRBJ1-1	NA	CASSEFGWNTEAFF	TGTGCCAGCAGTGAGTTCGGGTGGAACACTGAAGCTTTCTTT
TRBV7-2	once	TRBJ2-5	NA	CASSHDGGPRETQYF	TGTGCCAGCAGCCACGATGGGGGCCCGCGAGAGACCCAGTACTTC
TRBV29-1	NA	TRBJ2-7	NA	CSVVLQGSYEQYF	TGCAGCGTCGTCCTACAGGGCTCCTACGAGCAGTACTTC
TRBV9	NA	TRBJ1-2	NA	CASSLLRVRDYGYTF	TGTGCCAGCAGCCTCCTAAGGGTGCGAGACTATGGCTACACCTTC
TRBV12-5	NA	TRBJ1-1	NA	CASGALQSTEAFF	TGTGCTAGTGGTGCCCTACAGAGCACTGAAGCTTTCTTT
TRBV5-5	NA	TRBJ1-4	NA	CASSVTGDEKLFF	TGTGCCAGCAGCGTGACAGGTGACGAAAAACTGTTTTTT
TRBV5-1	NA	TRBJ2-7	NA	CASSFMAGGSYEQYF	TGCGCCAGCAGCTTCATGGCAGGGGGGTCATACGAGCAGTACTTC
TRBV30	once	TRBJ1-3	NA	CAWNGALSGNTIYF	TGTGCCTGGAACGGGGCCCTCTCTGGAAACACCATATATTTT
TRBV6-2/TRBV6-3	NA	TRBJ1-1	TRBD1	CASSPLPGRTGVTEAFF	TGTGCCAGCAGTCCCCTCCCTGGTCGGACAGGGGTCACTGAAGCTTTCTTT
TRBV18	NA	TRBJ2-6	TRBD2	CASSPSSGSGANVLTF	TGTGCCAGCTCACCTTCTAGCGGGTCTGGGGCCAACGTCCTGACTTTC
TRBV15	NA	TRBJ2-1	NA	CATSRGWPLNEQFF	TGTGCCACCAGCAGAGGTTGGCCTCTCAATGAGCAGTTCTTC
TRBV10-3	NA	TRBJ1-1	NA	CAISASSTYLNTEAFF	TGTGCCATCAGTGCGTCCTCGACATACTTGAACACTGAAGCTTTCTTT
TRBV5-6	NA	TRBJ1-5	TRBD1	CASGTGGNQPQHF	TGTGCCAGCGGCACAGGGGGCAATCAACCCCAGCATTTT
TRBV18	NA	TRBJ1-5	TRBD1	CASSPRQGEQPQHF	TGTGCCAGCTCACCAAGACAGGGGGAGCAGCCCCAGCATTTT